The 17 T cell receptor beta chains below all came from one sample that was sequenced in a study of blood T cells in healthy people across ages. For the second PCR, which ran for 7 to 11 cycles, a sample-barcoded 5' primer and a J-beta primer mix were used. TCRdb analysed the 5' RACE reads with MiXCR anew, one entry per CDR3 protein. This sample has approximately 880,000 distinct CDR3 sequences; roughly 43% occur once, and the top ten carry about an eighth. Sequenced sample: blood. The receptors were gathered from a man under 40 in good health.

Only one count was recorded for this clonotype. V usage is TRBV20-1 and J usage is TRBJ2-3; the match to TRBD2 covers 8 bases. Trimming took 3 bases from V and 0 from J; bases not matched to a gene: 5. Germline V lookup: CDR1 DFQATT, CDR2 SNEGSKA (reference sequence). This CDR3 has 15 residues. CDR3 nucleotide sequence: TGCAGTGCTAGGTCACTAGCGGAGAGCACAGATACGCAGTATTTT. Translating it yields CSARSLAESTDTQYF.

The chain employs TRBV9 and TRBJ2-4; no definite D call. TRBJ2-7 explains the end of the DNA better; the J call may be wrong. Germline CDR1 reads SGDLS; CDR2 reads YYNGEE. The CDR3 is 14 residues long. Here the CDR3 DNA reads TGTGCCAGCAGCGTAGGACTGGGTCTCTACGAGCAGTACTTC. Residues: CASSVGLGLYEQYF.

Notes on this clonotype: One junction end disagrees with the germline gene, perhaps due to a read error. The CDR3 region is CACSLYVVSGEQAQYF. The CDR3, as DNA: TGTGCCTGCAGCTTATACGTCGTGTCGGGGGAACAGGCGCAGTACTTC. The gene calls are TRBV7-2 and TRBJ2-5; maybe TRBD2 (6 bases). CDR1 and CDR2 from the germline V gene are SGHTA and FQGNSA. This CDR3 contains 16 residues.

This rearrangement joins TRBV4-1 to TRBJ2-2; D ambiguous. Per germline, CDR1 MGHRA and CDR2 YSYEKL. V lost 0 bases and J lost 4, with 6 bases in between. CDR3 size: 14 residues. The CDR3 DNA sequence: TGCGCCAGCAGCCAAGACGCAGTCACCGGGGAGCTGTTTTTT. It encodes CASSQDAVTGELFF.

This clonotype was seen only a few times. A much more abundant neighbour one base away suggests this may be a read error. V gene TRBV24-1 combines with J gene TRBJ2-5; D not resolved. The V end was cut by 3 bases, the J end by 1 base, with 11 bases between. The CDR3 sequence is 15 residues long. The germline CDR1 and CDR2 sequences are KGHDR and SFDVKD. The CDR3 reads CATSDRGKTQETQYF. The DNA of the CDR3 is TGTGCCACCAGTGATCGCGGAAAAACCCAAGAGACCCAGTACTTC.

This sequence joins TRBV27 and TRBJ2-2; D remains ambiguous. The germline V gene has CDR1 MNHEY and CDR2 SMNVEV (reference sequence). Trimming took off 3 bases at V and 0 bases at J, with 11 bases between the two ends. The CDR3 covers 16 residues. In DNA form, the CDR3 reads TGTGCCAGCAGTTTTGGGCTCTTCGCGAACACCGGGGAGCTGTTTTTT. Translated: CASSFGLFANTGELFF.

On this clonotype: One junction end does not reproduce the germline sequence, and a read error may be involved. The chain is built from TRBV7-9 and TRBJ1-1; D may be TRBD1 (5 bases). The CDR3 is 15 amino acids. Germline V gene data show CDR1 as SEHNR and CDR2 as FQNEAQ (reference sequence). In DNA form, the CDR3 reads TGTGCCAGCAGCCCATTACAGGAGGTGAAGACTGAAGCTTTCTTT. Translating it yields CASSPLQEVKTEAFF. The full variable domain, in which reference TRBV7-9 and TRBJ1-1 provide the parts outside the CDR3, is DTGVSQNPRHKITKRGQNVTFRCDPISEHNRLYWYRQTLGQGPEFLTYFQNEAQLEKSRLLSDRFSAERPKGSFSTLEIQRTEQGDSAMYLCASSPLQEVKTEAFFGQGTRLTVV.

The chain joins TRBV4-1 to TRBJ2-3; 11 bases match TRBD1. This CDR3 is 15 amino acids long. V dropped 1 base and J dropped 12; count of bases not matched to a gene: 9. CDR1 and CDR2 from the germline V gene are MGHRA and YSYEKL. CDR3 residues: CASSQGGQGARGQYF. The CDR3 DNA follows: TGCGCCAGCAGCCAAGGAGGACAGGGGGCGAGGGGCCAGTATTTT.

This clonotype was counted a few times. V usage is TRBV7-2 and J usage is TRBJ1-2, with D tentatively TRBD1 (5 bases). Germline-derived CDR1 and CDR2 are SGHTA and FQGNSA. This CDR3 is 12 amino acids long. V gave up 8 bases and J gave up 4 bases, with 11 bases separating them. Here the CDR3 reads CASATEAYGYTF. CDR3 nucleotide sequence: TGTGCCAGCGCGACAGAAGCCTATGGCTACACCTTC.

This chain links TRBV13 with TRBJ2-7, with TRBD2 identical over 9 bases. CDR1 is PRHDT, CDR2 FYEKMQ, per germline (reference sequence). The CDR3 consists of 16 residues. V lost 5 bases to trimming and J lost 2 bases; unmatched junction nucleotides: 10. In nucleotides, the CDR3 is TGTGCCAGCAGCCGCACAGTAGCGGGGGCTCCCTACGAGCAGTACTTC. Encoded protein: CASSRTVAGAPYEQYF.

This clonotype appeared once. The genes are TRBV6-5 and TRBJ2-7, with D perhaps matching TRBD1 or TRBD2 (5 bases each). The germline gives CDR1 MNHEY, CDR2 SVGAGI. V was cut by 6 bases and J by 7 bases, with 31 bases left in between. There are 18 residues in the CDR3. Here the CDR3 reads CASRYSGGTKSSYNEQYF. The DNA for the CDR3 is TGTGCCAGCAGGTATAGTGGGGGAACCAAGAGCTCCTACAATGAGCAGTACTTC.

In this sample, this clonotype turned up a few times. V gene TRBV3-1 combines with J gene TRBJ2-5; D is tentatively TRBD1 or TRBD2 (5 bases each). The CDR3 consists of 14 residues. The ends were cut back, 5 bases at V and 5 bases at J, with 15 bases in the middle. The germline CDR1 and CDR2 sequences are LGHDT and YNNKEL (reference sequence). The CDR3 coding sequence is TGTGCCAGCAGCTACCGCACGGGGCGGGAGACCCAGTACTTC. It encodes CASSYRTGRETQYF.

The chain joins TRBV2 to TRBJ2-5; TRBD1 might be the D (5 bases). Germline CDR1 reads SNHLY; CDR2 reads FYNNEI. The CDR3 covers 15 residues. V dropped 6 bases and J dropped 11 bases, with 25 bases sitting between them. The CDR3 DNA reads TGTGCCAGCAGACCTGATGGACAATATTTCGAAGAGCAGTACTTC. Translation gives CASRPDGQYFEEQYF.

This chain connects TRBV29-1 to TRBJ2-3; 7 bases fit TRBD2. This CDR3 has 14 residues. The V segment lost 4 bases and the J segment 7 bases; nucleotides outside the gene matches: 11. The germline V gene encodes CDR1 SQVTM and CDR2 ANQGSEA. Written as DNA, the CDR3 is TGCAGCGTTGTAATCTCTAGCGGTGGGAATACGCAGTATTTT. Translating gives CSVVISSGGNTQYF.

The CDR3 protein is CASSYSGTGKRIQYF. In DNA form, the CDR3 reads TGTGCCAGCAGTTACAGCGGGACAGGGAAACGAATACAGTACTTC. The chain links TRBV6-5 to TRBJ2-7; 9 bases agree with TRBD1. V trimming: 2 bases; J trimming: 10 bases; junction bases outside the gene matches: 12. The CDR3 has 15 amino acids. Per germline, CDR1 MNHEY and CDR2 SVGAGI.

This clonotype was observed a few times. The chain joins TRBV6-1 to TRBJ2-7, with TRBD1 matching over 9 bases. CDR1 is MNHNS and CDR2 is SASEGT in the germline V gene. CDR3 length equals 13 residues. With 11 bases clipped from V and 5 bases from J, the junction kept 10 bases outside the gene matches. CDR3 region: CALRTGEANEQYF. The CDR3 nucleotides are TGTGCCTTAAGGACAGGGGAAGCGAACGAGCAGTACTTC.

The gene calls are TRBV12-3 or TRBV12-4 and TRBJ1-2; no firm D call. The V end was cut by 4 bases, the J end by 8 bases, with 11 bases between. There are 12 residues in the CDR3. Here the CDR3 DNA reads TGTGCCAGCAGTTCCCCGTGGGTCGGCTACACCTTC. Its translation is CASSSPWVGYTF.